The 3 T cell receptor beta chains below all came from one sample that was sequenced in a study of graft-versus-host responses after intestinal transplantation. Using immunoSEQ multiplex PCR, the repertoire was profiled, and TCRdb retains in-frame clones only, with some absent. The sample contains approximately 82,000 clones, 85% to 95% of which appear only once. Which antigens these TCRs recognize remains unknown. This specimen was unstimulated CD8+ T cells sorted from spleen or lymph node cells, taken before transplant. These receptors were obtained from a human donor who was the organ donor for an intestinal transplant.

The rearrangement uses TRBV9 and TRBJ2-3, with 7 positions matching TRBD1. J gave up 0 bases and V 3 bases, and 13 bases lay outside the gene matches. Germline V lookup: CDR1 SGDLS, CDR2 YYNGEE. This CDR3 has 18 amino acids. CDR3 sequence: CASSGRVEGGPSTDTQYF. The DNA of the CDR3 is TGTGCCAGCAGCGGGAGAGTTGAAGGGGGCCCTAGCACAGATACGCAGTATTTT.

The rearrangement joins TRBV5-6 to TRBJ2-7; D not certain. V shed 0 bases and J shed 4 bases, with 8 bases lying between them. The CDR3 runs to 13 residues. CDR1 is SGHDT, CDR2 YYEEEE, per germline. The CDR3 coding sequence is TGTGCCAGCAGCTTGGCATTGAGATACGAGCAGTACTTC. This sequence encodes CASSLALRYEQYF.

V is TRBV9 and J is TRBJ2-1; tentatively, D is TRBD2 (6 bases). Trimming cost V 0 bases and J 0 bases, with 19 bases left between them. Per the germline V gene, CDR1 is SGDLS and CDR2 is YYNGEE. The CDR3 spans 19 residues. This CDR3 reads CASSVGRVTPAPSYNEQFF. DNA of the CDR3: TGTGCCAGCAGCGTAGGGAGGGTAACCCCTGCCCCCTCCTACAATGAGCAGTTCTTC.